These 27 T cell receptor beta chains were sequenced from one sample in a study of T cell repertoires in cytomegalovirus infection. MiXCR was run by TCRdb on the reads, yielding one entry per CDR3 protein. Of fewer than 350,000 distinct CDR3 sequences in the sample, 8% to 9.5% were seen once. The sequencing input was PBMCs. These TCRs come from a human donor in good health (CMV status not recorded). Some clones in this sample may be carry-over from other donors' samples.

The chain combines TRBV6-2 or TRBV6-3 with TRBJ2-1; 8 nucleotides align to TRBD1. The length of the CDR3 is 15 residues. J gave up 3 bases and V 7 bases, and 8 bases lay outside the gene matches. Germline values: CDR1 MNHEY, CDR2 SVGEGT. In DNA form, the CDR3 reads TGTGCCAGCATCCTTGGACAGGGATTCTACAATGAGCAGTTCTTC. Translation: CASILGQGFYNEQFF.

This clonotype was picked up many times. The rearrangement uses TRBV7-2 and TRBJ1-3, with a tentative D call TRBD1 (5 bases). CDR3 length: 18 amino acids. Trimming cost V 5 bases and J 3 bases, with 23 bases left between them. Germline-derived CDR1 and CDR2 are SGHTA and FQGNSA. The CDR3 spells CASSPQIRGPSGGNTIYF. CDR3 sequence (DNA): TGTGCCAGCAGCCCCCAAATCCGGGGCCCTTCAGGTGGAAACACCATATATTTT.

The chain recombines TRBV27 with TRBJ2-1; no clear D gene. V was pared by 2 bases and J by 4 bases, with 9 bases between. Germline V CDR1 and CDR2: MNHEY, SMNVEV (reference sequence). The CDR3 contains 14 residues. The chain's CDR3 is CASSLGVAYNEQFF. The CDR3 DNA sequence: TGTGCCAGCAGTTTAGGGGTCGCGTACAATGAGCAGTTCTTC.

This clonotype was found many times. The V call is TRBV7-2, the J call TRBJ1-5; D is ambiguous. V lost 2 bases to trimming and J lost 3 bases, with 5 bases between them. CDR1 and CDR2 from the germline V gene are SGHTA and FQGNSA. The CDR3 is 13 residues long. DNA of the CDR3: TGTGCCAGCAGCTTACAGGACAATCAGCCCCAGCATTTT. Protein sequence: CASSLQDNQPQHF. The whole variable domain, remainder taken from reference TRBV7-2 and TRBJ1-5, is GAGVSQSPSNKVTEKGKDVELRCDPISGHTALYWYRQSLGQGLEFLIYFQGNSAPDKSGLPSDRFSAERTGGSVSTLTIQRTQQEDSAVYLCASSLQDNQPQHFGDGTRLSIL.

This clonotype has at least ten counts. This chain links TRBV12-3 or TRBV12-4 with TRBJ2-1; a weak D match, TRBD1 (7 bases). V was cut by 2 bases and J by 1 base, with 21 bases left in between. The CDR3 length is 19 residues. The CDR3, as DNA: TGTGCCAGCAGTTTAAATGGGGCGGGAAGGGGGCGGTCCTACAATGAGCAGTTCTTC. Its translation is CASSLNGAGRGRSYNEQFF.

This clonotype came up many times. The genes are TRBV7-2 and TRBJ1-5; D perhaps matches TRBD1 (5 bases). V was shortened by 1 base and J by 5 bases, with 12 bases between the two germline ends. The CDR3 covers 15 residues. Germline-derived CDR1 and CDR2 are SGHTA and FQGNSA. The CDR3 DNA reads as TGTGCCAGCAGCTTAGGGGGGAGGGTTGATCAGCCCCAGCATTTT. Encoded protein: CASSLGGRVDQPQHF.

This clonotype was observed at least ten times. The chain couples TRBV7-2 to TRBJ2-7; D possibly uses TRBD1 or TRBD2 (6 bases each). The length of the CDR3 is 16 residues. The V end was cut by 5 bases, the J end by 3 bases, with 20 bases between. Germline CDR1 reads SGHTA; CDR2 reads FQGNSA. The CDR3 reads CASSPTTGQTSYEQYF. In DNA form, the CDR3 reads TGTGCCAGCAGCCCAACGACAGGCCAGACTAGCTACGAGCAGTACTTC.

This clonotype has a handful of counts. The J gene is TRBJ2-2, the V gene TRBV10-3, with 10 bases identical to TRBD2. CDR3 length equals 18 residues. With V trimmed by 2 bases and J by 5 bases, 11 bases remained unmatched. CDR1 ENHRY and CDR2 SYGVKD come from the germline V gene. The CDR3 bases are TGTGCCATCAGTGAGCCCCGTCTAGCGGGAGTAAGGACCGGGGAGCTGTTTTTT. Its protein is CAISEPRLAGVRTGELFF.

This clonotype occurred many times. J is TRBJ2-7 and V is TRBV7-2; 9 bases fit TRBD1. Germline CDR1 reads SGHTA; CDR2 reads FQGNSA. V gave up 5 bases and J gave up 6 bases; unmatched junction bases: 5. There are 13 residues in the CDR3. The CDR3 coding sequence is TGTGCCAGCAGCCGGGGACAGGGTTCCGAGCAGTACTTC. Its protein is CASSRGQGSEQYF.

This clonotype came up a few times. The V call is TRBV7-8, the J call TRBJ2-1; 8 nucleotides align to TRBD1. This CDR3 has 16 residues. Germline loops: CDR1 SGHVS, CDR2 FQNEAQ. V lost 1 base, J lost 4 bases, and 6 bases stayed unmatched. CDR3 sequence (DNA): TGTGCCAGCAGCTTAGTCAGACAGGGGTTTTACAATGAGCAGTTCTTC. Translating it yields CASSLVRQGFYNEQFF.

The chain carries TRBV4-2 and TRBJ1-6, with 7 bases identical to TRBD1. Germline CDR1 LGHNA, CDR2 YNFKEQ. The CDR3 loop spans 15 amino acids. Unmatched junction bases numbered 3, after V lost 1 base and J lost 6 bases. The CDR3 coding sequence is TGTGCCAGCAGCCAAGTGCAGGGGGTTAATTCACCCCTCCACTTT. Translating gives CASSQVQGVNSPLHF.

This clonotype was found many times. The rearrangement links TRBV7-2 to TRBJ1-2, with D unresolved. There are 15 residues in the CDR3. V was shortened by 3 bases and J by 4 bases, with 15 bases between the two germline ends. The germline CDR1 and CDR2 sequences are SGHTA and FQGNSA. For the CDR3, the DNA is TGTGCCAGCAGCTTTAGTGGCCCAGTCTCCTATGGCTACACCTTC. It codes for CASSFSGPVSYGYTF.

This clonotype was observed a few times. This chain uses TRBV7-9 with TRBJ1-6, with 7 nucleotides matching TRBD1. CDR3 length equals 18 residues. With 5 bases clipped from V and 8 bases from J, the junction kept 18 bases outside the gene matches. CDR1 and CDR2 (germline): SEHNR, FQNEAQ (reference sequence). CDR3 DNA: TGTGCCAGCAGCCCCGACCCACGCACGACAGGGTTAGATTCACCCCTCCACTTT. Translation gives CASSPDPRTTGLDSPLHF.

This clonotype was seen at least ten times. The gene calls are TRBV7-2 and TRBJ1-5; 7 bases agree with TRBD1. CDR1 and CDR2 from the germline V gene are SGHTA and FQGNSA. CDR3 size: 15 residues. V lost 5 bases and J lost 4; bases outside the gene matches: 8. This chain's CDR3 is CASSVGGPTNQPQHF. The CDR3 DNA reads TGTGCCAGCAGCGTAGGGGGCCCTACTAATCAGCCCCAGCATTTT.

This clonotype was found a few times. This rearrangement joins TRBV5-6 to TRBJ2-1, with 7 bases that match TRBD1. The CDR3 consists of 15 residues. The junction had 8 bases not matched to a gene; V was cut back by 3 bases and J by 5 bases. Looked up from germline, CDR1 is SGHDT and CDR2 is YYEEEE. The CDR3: CASSWGQRRNNEQFF. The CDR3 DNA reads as TGTGCCAGCAGCTGGGGACAGAGAAGAAACAATGAGCAGTTCTTC.

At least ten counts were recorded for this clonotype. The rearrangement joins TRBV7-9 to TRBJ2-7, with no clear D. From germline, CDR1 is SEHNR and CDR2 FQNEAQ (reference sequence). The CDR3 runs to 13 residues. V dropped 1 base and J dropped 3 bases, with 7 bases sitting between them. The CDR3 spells CASSLVTLYEQYF. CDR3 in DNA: TGTGCCAGCAGCTTAGTAACACTCTACGAGCAGTACTTC.

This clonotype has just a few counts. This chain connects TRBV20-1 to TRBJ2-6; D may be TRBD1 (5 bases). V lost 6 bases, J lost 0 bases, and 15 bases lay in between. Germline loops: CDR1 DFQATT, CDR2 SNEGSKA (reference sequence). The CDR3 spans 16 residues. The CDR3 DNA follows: TGCAGTGCCCCGCCCAGACAGAGCTCTGGGGCCAACGTCCTGACTTTC. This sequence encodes CSAPPRQSSGANVLTF.

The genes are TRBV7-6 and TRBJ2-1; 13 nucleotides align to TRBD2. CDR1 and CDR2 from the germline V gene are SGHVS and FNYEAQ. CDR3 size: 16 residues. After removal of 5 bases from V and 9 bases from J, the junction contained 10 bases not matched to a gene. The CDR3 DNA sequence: TGTGCCAGCAGCATAACTAGCGGGAGGGACTCGGTTGAGCAGTTCTTC. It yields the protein CASSITSGRDSVEQFF.

This CDR3 reads CASTSKGNYGYTF. The CDR3 coding sequence is TGTGCCAGCACCTCTAAGGGGAACTATGGCTACACCTTC. V gene TRBV27 combines with J gene TRBJ1-2, with D possibly TRBD1 on 5 matching bases. The CDR3 spans 13 residues. CDR1 is MNHEY, CDR2 SMNVEV, per germline (reference sequence). V lost 7 bases, J lost 2 bases, and 11 bases lay in between.

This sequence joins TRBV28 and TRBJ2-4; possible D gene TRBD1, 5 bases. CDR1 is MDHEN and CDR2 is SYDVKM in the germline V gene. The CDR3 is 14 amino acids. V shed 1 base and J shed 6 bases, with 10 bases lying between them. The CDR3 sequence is CASSLLAGRNIQYF. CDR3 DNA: TGTGCCAGCAGTTTATTGGCAGGGCGAAACATTCAGTACTTC.

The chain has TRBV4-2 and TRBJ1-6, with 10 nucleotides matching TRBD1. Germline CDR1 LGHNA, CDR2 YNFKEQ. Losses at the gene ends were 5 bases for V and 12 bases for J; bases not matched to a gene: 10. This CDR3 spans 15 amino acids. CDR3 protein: CASSDSGTGALPLHF. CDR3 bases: TGTGCCAGCAGCGATAGCGGGACAGGGGCTTTACCCCTCCACTTT.

The CDR3: CASSLVSGGARTDTQYF. The CDR3 DNA sequence: TGTGCCAGCAGCTTAGTAAGCGGGGGGGCGAGGACAGATACGCAGTATTTT. The chain uses TRBV7-2 and TRBJ2-3; TRBD2 matches at 10 bases. The CDR3 is 17 residues long. V was clipped by 1 base and J by 3 bases; unmatched bases: 7. From germline, CDR1 is SGHTA and CDR2 FQGNSA.

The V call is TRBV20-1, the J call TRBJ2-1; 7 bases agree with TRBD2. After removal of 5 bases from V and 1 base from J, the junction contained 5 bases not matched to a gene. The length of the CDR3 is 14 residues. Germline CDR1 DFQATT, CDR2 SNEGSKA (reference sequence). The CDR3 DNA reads TGCAGTGCTGGTAGCGGGTTTTCCTACAATGAGCAGTTCTTC. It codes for CSAGSGFSYNEQFF.

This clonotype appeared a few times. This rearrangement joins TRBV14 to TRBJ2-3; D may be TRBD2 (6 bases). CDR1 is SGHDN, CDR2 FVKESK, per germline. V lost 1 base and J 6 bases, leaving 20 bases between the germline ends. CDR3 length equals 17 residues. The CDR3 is CASSQVRGGEGMDTQYF. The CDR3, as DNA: TGTGCCAGCAGCCAAGTAAGGGGAGGTGAAGGGATGGATACGCAGTATTTT.

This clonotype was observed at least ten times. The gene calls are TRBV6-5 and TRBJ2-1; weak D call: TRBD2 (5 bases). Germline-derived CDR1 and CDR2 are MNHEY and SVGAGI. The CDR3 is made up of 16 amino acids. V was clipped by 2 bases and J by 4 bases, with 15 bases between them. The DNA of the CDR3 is TGTGCCAGCAGTTACCTAACTGGAGGAGAATACAATGAGCAGTTCTTC. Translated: CASSYLTGGEYNEQFF.

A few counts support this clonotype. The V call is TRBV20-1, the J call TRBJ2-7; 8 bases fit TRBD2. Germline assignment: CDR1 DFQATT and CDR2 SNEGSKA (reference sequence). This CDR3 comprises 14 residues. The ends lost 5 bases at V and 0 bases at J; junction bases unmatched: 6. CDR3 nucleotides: TGCAGTGCTCGCGGGACTAGTCGCTCCTACGAGCAGTACTTC. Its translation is CSARGTSRSYEQYF.

As DNA, the CDR3 is TGTGCCAGCAGTTTGATAAGCTCCTATAATTCACCCCTCCACTTT. Its protein is CASSLISSYNSPLHF. The gene calls are TRBV12-3 or TRBV12-4 and TRBJ1-6; D is uncertain. The CDR3 totals 15 residues. V lost 3 bases and J lost 0, with 6 bases in between.